These T cell receptor beta chains were read from a single sample in a study of patients and donors after allogeneic stem cell transplantation. One entry per CDR3 protein results from TCRdb running MiXCR on the RT-PCR reads. The data contain about 110,000 distinct CDR3 sequences, over 30% of them singletons. What was sequenced was blood, either unsorted or a sorted T cell fraction (not recorded which). The receptors here all came from a human donor who was either an allogeneic HSCT recipient or a stem cell or donor lymphocyte infusion donor (not recorded which). It is not recorded whose cells these are; they may come from a transplant donor. The CDR3 runs from the conserved cysteine through the conserved F or W. The order of the fields is J gene, V gene, clone size, CDR3 protein. Clone sizes are given selectively: once, few, many, or a class where the clone is expanded.

j_call: TRBJ2-1
v_call: TRBV20-1
clone_size: once
cdr3_aa: CSASTAGSYNEQFF

j_call: TRBJ1-2
v_call: TRBV10-3
clone_size: few
cdr3_aa: CAISDQGGYGYTF

j_call: TRBJ2-7
v_call: TRBV5-4
clone_size: -
cdr3_aa: CASSSRTGPYEQYF

j_call: TRBJ1-1
v_call: TRBV18
clone_size: -
cdr3_aa: CASSHANTEAFF

j_call: TRBJ2-2
v_call: TRBV6-2/TRBV6-3
clone_size: -
cdr3_aa: CASSYFRVLAGELFF

j_call: TRBJ2-5
v_call: TRBV10-3
clone_size: few
cdr3_aa: CAISESQTQYF

j_call: TRBJ2-7
v_call: TRBV29-1
clone_size: -
cdr3_aa: CSVALRLAETYEQYF

j_call: TRBJ1-6
v_call: TRBV20-1
clone_size: few
cdr3_aa: CSARDRANSPLHF

j_call: TRBJ1-5
v_call: TRBV24-1
clone_size: -
cdr3_aa: CATSVDRRVDSLNQPQHF

j_call: TRBJ1-4
v_call: TRBV5-1
clone_size: few
cdr3_aa: CASKLPRHQRQTNEKLFF

j_call: TRBJ2-1
v_call: TRBV6-5
clone_size: once
cdr3_aa: CASRAGGSSEQFF

j_call: TRBJ2-2
v_call: TRBV24-1
clone_size: -
cdr3_aa: CATSDPRQNTGELFF

j_call: TRBJ1-5
v_call: TRBV4-3
clone_size: -
cdr3_aa: CASSQGNQRNQPQHF

j_call: TRBJ2-7
v_call: TRBV20-1
clone_size: -
cdr3_aa: CSASNTRDHYEQYF

j_call: TRBJ1-6
v_call: TRBV28
clone_size: few
cdr3_aa: CASSSPIVGYNSPLHF

j_call: TRBJ2-1
v_call: TRBV5-5
clone_size: once
cdr3_aa: CASSSGLSSYNEQFF

j_call: TRBJ2-6
v_call: TRBV7-9
clone_size: few
cdr3_aa: CASSLSNSPGANVLTF

j_call: TRBJ1-5
v_call: TRBV6-6
clone_size: once
cdr3_aa: CASTLTGTPQPQHF

j_call: TRBJ1-4
v_call: TRBV3-1
clone_size: few
cdr3_aa: CASSQGGRKLFF

j_call: TRBJ2-1
v_call: TRBV24-1
clone_size: -
cdr3_aa: CATSGGTSGHNEQFF

j_call: TRBJ1-2
v_call: TRBV6-5
clone_size: -
cdr3_aa: CASSYGGNYGYTF

j_call: TRBJ1-6
v_call: TRBV20-1
clone_size: few
cdr3_aa: CRTGDSPLHF

j_call: TRBJ2-5
v_call: TRBV7-8
clone_size: -
cdr3_aa: CASSLAGQMTQYF

j_call: TRBJ2-7
v_call: TRBV18
clone_size: -
cdr3_aa: CASSTGTSYEQYF

j_call: TRBJ2-2
v_call: TRBV6-5
clone_size: -
cdr3_aa: CASSYWDRTGELFF

j_call: TRBJ1-1
v_call: TRBV11-2
clone_size: few
cdr3_aa: CASSSVAGTKNTEAFF

j_call: TRBJ2-3
v_call: TRBV11-2
clone_size: -
cdr3_aa: CASSSVRERTQYF

j_call: TRBJ2-1
v_call: TRBV4-2
clone_size: once
cdr3_aa: CASSQLLGLYEQFF

j_call: TRBJ1-1
v_call: TRBV6-5
clone_size: -
cdr3_aa: CASRLREVTEAFF

j_call: TRBJ1-2
v_call: TRBV4-2
clone_size: -
cdr3_aa: CASSQASREVNYGYTF

j_call: TRBJ1-1
v_call: TRBV7-9
clone_size: few
cdr3_aa: CASSLGWDTEAFF

j_call: TRBJ1-6
v_call: TRBV4-2
clone_size: -
cdr3_aa: CASSQLTGQVELGSPLHF

j_call: TRBJ2-1
v_call: TRBV24-1
clone_size: once
cdr3_aa: CATSDRGTSGLYNEQFF

j_call: TRBJ1-1
v_call: TRBV7-2
clone_size: -
cdr3_aa: CASSLSHITEAFF

j_call: TRBJ2-4
v_call: TRBV6-2/TRBV6-3
clone_size: few
cdr3_aa: CASSGDKNIQYF

j_call: TRBJ1-2
v_call: TRBV29-1
clone_size: -
cdr3_aa: CSVETGPGGYGYTF

j_call: TRBJ2-1
v_call: TRBV14
clone_size: -
cdr3_aa: CASSQVPGLNNEQFF

j_call: TRBJ2-5
v_call: TRBV10-3
clone_size: -
cdr3_aa: CAISEGTSGWVETQYF

j_call: TRBJ2-1
v_call: TRBV7-8
clone_size: once
cdr3_aa: CASSLSLGAVSGLYNEQFF

j_call: TRBJ2-2
v_call: TRBV15
clone_size: -
cdr3_aa: CATRGLAPNTGELFF

j_call: TRBJ2-3
v_call: TRBV15
clone_size: -
cdr3_aa: CATSRLDPTDTQYF

j_call: TRBJ1-5
v_call: TRBV3-1
clone_size: few
cdr3_aa: CASSQVYSNQPQHF

j_call: TRBJ1-5
v_call: TRBV20-1
clone_size: few
cdr3_aa: CSASVDFEPQHF

j_call: TRBJ2-7
v_call: TRBV7-9
clone_size: many
cdr3_aa: CASSLEGEGAYEQYF

j_call: TRBJ1-1
v_call: TRBV4-3
clone_size: -
cdr3_aa: CASSLTGSGTEAFF

j_call: TRBJ1-5
v_call: TRBV6-2/TRBV6-3
clone_size: -
cdr3_aa: CASSYSGFYQPQHF

j_call: TRBJ2-7
v_call: TRBV18
clone_size: -
cdr3_aa: CASSPPGTGRYEQYF

j_call: TRBJ1-4
v_call: TRBV20-1
clone_size: -
cdr3_aa: CSATHGLLNEKLFF

j_call: TRBJ2-2
v_call: TRBV24-1
clone_size: few
cdr3_aa: CATSDFPGELFF

j_call: TRBJ2-1
v_call: TRBV10-3
clone_size: -
cdr3_aa: CAISNSDTYNEQFF

j_call: TRBJ2-3
v_call: TRBV10-3
clone_size: few
cdr3_aa: CAIRDRGGTDTQYF

j_call: TRBJ1-1
v_call: TRBV9
clone_size: few
cdr3_aa: CASSVPPEGIGTEAFF

j_call: TRBJ1-1
v_call: TRBV7-9
clone_size: -
cdr3_aa: CASSLGLRKNTEAFF

j_call: TRBJ1-1
v_call: TRBV10-3
clone_size: -
cdr3_aa: CAISPGGRLTEAFF

j_call: TRBJ1-5
v_call: TRBV7-2
clone_size: -
cdr3_aa: CASSFRQAGQPQHF

j_call: TRBJ1-5
v_call: TRBV7-6
clone_size: -
cdr3_aa: CASSFRQDQPQHF

j_call: TRBJ1-5
v_call: TRBV15
clone_size: few
cdr3_aa: CATSRRQGLGNQPQHF